This section outlines one T cell receptor beta chain sequence together with its context. No antigen is known for it. The data belong to a study of chemoradiotherapy in HPV16-positive cancers. General observations from the study: Non-HPV-specific T cells did not expand in tumors during treatment, whereas candidate HPV-specific clones and E7-related motifs did.

Clones were sequenced by immunoSEQ multiplex PCR, and TCRdb holds only the in-frame ones, with some missing. The table lists about 7,500 clones, 71% of them singletons. Trimming took 4 bases from V and 1 from J, leaving 11 bases between them. The germline gives CDR1 MNHNY, CDR2 SVGAGI (reference sequence). This CDR3 region has 15 residues. This sequence joins TRBV6-6 and TRBJ2-4, with D maybe TRBD2 (6 bases). The sequences come from tumor tissue, collected from a patient who underwent chemoradiotherapy. The source of this sequence is a human donor with HPV-associated anogenital cancer. The CDR3 protein is CASSFTAGAKNIQYF. The CDR3 region has the DNA TGTGCCAGCAGTTTCACCGCGGGGGCCAAAAACATTCAGTACTTC.